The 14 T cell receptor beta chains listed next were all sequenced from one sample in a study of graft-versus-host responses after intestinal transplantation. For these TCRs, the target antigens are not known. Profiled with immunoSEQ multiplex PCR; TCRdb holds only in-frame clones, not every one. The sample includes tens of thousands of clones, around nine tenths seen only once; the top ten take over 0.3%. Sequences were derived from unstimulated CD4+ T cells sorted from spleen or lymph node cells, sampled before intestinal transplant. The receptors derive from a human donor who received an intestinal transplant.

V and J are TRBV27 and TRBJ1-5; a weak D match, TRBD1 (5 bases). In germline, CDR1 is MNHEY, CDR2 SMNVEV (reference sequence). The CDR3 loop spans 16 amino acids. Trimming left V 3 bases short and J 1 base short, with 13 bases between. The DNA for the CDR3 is TGTGCCAGCAGTTTTCTGGGACCGAGGAGCAATCAGCCCCAGCATTTT. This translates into CASSFLGPRSNQPQHF.

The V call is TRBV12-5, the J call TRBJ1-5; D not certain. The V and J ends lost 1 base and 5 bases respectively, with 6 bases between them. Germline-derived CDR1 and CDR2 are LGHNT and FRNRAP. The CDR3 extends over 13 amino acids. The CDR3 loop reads CASGLGTYQPQHF. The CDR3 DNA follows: TGTGCTAGTGGTTTGGGGACGTATCAGCCCCAGCATTTT.

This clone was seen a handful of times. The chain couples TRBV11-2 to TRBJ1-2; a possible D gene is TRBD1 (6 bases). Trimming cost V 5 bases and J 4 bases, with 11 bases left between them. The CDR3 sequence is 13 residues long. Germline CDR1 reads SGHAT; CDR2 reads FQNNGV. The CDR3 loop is CASSLTGLYGYTF. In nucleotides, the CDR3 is TGTGCCAGCAGCCTGACAGGACTCTATGGCTACACCTTC.

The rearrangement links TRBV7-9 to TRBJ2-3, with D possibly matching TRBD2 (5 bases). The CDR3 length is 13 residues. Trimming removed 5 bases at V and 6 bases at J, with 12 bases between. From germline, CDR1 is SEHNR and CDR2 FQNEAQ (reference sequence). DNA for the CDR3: TGTGCCAGCAGCCCGGGCGGGCCCGATACGCAGTATTTT. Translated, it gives CASSPGGPDTQYF.

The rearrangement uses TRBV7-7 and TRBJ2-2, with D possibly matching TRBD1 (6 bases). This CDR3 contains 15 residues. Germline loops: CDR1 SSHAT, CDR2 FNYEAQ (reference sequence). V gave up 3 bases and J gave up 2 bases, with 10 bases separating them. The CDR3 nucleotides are TGTGCCAGCAGCTTTCAGGGGCCTAACACCGGGGAGCTGTTTTTT. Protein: CASSFQGPNTGELFF. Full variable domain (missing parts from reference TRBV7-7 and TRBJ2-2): GAGVSQSPRYKVTKRGQDVTLRCDPISSHATLYWYQQALGQGPEFLTYFNYEAQPDKSGLPSDRFSAERPEGSISTLTIQRTEQRDSAMYRCASSFQGPNTGELFFGEGSRLTVL.

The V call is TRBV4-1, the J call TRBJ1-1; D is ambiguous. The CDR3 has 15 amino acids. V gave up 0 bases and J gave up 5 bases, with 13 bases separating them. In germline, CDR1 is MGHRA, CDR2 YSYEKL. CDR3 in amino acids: CASSQDQRARTEAFF. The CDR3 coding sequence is TGCGCCAGCAGCCAAGATCAGAGGGCTCGAACTGAAGCTTTCTTT.

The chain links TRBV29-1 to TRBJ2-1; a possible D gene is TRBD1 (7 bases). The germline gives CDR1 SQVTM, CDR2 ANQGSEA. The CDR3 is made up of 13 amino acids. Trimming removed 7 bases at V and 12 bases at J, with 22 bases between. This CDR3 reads CSGRTGAEGPQFF. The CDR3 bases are TGCAGCGGCAGAACAGGGGCGGAGGGTCCGCAGTTCTTC.

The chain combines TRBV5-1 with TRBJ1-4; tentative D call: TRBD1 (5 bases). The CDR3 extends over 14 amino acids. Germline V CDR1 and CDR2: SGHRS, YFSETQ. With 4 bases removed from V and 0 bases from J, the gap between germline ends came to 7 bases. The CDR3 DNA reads TGCGCCAGCAGCGACAGTGCAACTAATGAAAAACTGTTTTTT. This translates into CASSDSATNEKLFF.

The chain's CDR3 is CASSPTGEQSYEQYF. The CDR3 DNA sequence: TGTGCCAGCAGTCCCACGGGAGAGCAAAGCTACGAGCAGTACTTC. The rearrangement links TRBV28 to TRBJ2-5; weak D call: TRBD2 (6 bases). The J call is doubtful: the DNA matches TRBJ2-7 better. The CDR3 runs 15 residues. Germline CDR1 is MDHEN and CDR2 is SYDVKM.

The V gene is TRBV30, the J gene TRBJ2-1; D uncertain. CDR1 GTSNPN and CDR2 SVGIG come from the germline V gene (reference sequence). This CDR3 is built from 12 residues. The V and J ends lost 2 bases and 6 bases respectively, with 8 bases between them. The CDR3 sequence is CAWSLLRNEQFF. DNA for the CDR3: TGTGCCTGGAGTTTACTACGCAATGAGCAGTTCTTC.

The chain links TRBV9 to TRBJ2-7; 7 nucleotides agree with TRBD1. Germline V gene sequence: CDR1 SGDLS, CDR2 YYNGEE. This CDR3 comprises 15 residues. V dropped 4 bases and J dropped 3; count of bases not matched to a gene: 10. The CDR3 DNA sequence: TGTGCCAGCAGCCCACGGGGACAGAATCGCTACGAGCAGTACTTC. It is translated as CASSPRGQNRYEQYF.

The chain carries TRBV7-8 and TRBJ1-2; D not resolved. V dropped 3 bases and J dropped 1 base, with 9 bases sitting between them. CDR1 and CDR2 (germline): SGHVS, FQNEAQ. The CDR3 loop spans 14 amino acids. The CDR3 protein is CASSFGDVNYGYTF. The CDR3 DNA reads TGTGCCAGCAGCTTCGGGGATGTTAACTATGGCTACACCTTC. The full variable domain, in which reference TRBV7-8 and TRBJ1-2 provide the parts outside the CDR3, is GAGVSQSPRYKVAKRGQDVALRCDPISGHVSLFWYQQALGQGPEFLTYFQNEAQLDKSGLPSDRFFAERPEGSVSTLKIQRTQQEDSAVYLCASSFGDVNYGYTFGSGTRLTVV.

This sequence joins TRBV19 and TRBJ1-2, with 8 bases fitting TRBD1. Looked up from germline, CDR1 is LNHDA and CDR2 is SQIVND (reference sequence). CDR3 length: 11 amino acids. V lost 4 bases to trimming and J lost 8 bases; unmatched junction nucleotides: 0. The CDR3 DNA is TGTGCCAGTAGTACAGGGGGCGGCTACACCTTC. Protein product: CASSTGGGYTF.

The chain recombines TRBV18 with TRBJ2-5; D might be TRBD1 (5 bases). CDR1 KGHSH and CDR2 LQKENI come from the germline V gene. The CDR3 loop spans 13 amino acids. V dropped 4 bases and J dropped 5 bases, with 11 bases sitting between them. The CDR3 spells CASSQGLRETQYF. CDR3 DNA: TGTGCCAGCTCACAGGGGCTGAGGGAGACCCAGTACTTC.